Presented here are 7 T cell receptor beta chains from one specimen sequenced in a study of blood T cells in healthy people across ages. The second PCR ran about 6 to 12 cycles with a sample-barcoded 5' primer and J-beta primers. TCRdb passed the 5' RACE reads through MiXCR, listing each CDR3 protein once. Among some 800,000 distinct CDR3 sequences listed, 20% to 30% were seen once. This sample was shared with a second study, whose subject was T cells of mothers and their children.

Specimen: blood. The source is a boy aged 5-17 years in good health.

The chain links TRBV3-1 to TRBJ1-2; possible D gene TRBD1, 6 bases. V lost 0 bases to trimming and J lost 8 bases, with 19 bases between them. Per the germline V gene, CDR1 is LGHDT and CDR2 is YNNKEL (reference sequence). The CDR3 is 16 residues long. Here the CDR3 reads CASSQDWGALPRGYTF. CDR3 DNA: TGTGCCAGCAGCCAAGATTGGGGGGCCCTCCCACGGGGCTACACCTTC. The variable domain in full, completed from reference TRBV3-1 and TRBJ1-2, reads DTAVSQTPKYLVTQMGNDKSIKCEQNLGHDTMYWYKQDSKKFLKIMFSYNNKELIINETVPNRFSPKSPDKAHLNLHINSLELGDSAVYFCASSQDWGALPRGYTFGSGTRLTVV.

The CDR3 nucleotides read TGCAGTGCTAGAGGGGGACTAGCGCTCCAAGAGACCCAGTACTTC. This gives the protein CSARGGLALQETQYF. The V gene is TRBV20-1, the J gene TRBJ2-5, with 10 bases aligning to TRBD2. Germline V gene data show CDR1 as DFQATT and CDR2 as SNEGSKA (reference sequence). Trimming cost V 1 base and J 1 base; bases outside gene matches: 3. This CDR3 has 15 amino acids.

This clonotype was detected only a few times. The chain has TRBV12-3 or TRBV12-4 and TRBJ2-5; TRBD2 is a possible D gene (6 bases). V lost 2 bases to trimming and J lost 2 bases, with 9 bases between them. The CDR3 runs 14 residues. The CDR3 nucleotides read TGTGCCAGCAGTTTACCGGCGGGACAAGAGACCCAGTACTTC. It yields the protein CASSLPAGQETQYF.

V is TRBV4-1 and J is TRBJ2-5, with a possible D match to TRBD1 (5 bases). This CDR3 contains 17 residues. From germline, CDR1 is MGHRA and CDR2 YSYEKL. The germline V and J ends were trimmed by 1 base and 4 bases, with 19 bases remaining between them. CDR3 loop: CASSQVVNSRAGETQYF. Written as DNA, the CDR3 is TGCGCCAGCAGCCAAGTTGTAAATAGCAGGGCCGGAGAGACCCAGTACTTC.

This chain joins TRBV20-1 and TRBJ1-2; a possible D gene is TRBD1 (6 bases). In germline, CDR1 is DFQATT, CDR2 SNEGSKA (reference sequence). CDR3 length: 13 residues. With 5 bases removed from V and 6 bases from J, the gap between germline ends came to 16 bases. The CDR3 nucleotides read TGCAGTGCTGAAACAGGGAAAGGGCATGGCTACACCTTC. It specifies CSAETGKGHGYTF.

CDR3 sequence reads: CASSSLITGTEAFF. CDR3 DNA: TGTGCCAGCAGCTCCCTCATTACAGGGACTGAAGCTTTCTTT. The rearrangement joins TRBV5-8 to TRBJ1-1, with a tentative D call TRBD1 (6 bases). Trimming removed 3 bases from V and 5 bases from J, with 14 bases in between. Germline V gene sequence: CDR1 SGHTS, CDR2 YDEGEE. The CDR3 is 14 residues long. Drawing the rest from reference TRBV5-8 and TRBJ1-1, the complete variable domain is EAGVTQSPTHLIKTRGQQATLRCSPISGHTSVYWYQQALGLGLQFLLWYDEGEERNRGNFPPRFSGRQFPNYSSELNVNALELEDSALYLCASSSLITGTEAFFGQGTRLTVV.

The table lists this clonotype with a few counts. V is TRBV29-1 and J is TRBJ2-6; D tentatively reads TRBD1 or TRBD2 (6 bases each). Germline V lookup: CDR1 SQVTM, CDR2 ANQGSEA. V was cut by 7 bases and J by 0 bases, with 10 bases left in between. The CDR3 loop spans 14 amino acids. DNA for the CDR3: TGCAGCGCCGGAGGGGGCTCTGGGGCCAACGTCCTGACTTTC. It yields the protein CSAGGGSGANVLTF.